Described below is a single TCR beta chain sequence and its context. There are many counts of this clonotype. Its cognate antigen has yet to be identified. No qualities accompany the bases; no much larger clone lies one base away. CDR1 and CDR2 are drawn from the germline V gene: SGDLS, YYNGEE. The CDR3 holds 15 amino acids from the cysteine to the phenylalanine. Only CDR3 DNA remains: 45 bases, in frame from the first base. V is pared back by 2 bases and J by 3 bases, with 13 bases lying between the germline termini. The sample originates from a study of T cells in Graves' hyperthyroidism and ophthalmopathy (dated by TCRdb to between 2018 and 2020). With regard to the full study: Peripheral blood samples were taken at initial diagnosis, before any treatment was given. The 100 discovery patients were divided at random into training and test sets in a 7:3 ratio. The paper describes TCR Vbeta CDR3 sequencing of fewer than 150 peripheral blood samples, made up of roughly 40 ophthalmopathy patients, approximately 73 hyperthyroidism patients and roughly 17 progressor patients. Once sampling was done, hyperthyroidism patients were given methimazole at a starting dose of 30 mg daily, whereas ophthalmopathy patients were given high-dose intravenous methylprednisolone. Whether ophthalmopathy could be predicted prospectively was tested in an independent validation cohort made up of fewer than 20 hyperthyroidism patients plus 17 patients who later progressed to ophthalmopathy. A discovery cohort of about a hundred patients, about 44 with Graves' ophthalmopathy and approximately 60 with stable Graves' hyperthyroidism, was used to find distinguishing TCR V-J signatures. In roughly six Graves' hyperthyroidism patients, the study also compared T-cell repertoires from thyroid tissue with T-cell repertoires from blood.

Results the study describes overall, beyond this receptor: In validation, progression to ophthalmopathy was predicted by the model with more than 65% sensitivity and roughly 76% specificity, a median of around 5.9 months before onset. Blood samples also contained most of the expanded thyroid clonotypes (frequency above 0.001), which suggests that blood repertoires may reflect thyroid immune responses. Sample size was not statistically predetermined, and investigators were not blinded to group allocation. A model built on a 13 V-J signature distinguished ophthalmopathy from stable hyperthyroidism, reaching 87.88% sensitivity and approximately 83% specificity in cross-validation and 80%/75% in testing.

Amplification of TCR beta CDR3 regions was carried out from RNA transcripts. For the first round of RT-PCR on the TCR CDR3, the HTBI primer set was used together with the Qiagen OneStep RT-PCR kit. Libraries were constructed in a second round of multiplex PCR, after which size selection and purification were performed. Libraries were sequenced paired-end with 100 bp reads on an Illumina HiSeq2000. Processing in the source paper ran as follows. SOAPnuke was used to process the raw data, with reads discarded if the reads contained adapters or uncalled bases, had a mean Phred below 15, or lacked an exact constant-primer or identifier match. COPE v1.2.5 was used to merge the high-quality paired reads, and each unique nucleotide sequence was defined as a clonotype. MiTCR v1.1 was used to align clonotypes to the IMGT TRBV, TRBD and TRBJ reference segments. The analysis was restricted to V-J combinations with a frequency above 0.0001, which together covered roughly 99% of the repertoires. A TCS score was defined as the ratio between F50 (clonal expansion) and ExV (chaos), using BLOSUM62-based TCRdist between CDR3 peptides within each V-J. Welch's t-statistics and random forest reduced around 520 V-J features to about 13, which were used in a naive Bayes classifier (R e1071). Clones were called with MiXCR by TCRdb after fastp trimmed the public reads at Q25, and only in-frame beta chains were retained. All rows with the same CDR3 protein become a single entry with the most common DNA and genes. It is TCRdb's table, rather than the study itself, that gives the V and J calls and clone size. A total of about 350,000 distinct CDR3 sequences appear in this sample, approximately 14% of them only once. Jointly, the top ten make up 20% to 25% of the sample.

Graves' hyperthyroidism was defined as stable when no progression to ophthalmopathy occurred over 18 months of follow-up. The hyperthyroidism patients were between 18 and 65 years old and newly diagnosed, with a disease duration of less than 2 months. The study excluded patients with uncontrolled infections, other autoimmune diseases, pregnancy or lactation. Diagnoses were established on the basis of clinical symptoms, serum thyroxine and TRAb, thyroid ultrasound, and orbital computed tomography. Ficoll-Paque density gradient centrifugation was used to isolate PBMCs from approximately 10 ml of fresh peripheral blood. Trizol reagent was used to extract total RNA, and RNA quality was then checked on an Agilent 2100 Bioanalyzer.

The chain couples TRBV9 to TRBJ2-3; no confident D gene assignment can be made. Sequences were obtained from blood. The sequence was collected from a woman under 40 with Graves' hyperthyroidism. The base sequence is TGTGCCAGCAGCGTCGACGGAACTCCGACAGATACGCAGTATTTT. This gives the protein CASSVDGTPTDTQYF.